The next 31 T cell receptor beta chains were all read from a single sample in a study of cytomegalovirus exposure and HLA in healthy donors. PCR employed 60 Vbeta and 13 Jbeta primers. Clones were sequenced by immunoSEQ multiplex PCR, and TCRdb holds only the in-frame ones, with some missing. The sample carries some 110,000 clones, around 75% recorded once. The source material was PBMCs. Receptors were obtained from a man aged 35 to 55 in good health and CMV-seronegative.

This chain connects TRBV19 to TRBJ2-7; possibly TRBD1 for D (5 bases). Trimming removed 8 bases from V and 3 bases from J, with 14 bases in between. From germline, CDR1 is LNHDA and CDR2 SQIVND (reference sequence). The CDR3 spans 13 residues. The CDR3 loop is CASSQGFIYEQYF. CDR3 nucleotide sequence: TGTGCCAGTTCCCAGGGATTTATCTACGAGCAGTACTTC.

The chain combines TRBV6-5 with TRBJ2-5; 11 bases map to TRBD1. V dropped 0 bases and J dropped 6; count of bases not matched to a gene: 3. This CDR3 spans 15 amino acids. Germline CDR1 reads MNHEY; CDR2 reads SVGAGI. CDR3 region: CASSYSGQGAQTQYF. The CDR3 DNA reads as TGTGCCAGCAGTTACTCTGGACAGGGGGCCCAGACCCAGTACTTC.

This clone was recorded a few times. The chain uses TRBV7-2 and TRBJ1-1; a weak D match, TRBD1 (6 bases). This CDR3 region has 13 residues. Germline values: CDR1 SGHTA, CDR2 FQGNSA. Trimming pared 5 bases from V and 1 base from J, leaving 8 bases between. Here the CDR3 reads CASSLQGNTEAFF. The CDR3, as DNA: TGTGCCAGCAGCCTACAGGGGAACACTGAAGCTTTCTTT.

The rearrangement uses TRBV11-2 and TRBJ1-2; 9 nucleotides agree with TRBD1. The CDR3 spans 14 residues. The germline gives CDR1 SGHAT, CDR2 FQNNGV. Trimming took 5 bases from V and 4 from J; bases not matched to a gene: 5. As DNA, the CDR3 is TGTGCCAGCAGCCCGCTGACAGGGGGCTATGGCTACACCTTC. Translating gives CASSPLTGGYGYTF.

The V gene is TRBV19, the J gene TRBJ2-1, with 9 bases that match TRBD1. CDR3 length: 14 amino acids. With 5 bases clipped from V and 6 bases from J, the junction kept 5 bases outside the gene matches. In germline, CDR1 is LNHDA, CDR2 SQIVND (reference sequence). In DNA, the CDR3 is TGTGCCAGTAGTCCGGGACAGGGAGCCAATGAGCAGTTCTTC. Its translation: CASSPGQGANEQFF.

The chain combines TRBV21-1 with TRBJ1-5. TRBV21-1 is a known pseudogene. This CDR3 has 16 amino acids. CDR3 sequence (DNA): TGTGCCAGCAGCAACGGGGGGGAGGGGAGCAATCAGCCCCAGCATTTT. As protein: CASSNGGEGSNQPQHF.

This chain connects TRBV5-5 to TRBJ1-6, with 8 bases fitting TRBD1. The CDR3 loop spans 19 amino acids. CDR1 is SGHKS and CDR2 is YYEKEE in the germline V gene (reference sequence). V lost 4 bases to trimming and J lost 0 bases; unmatched junction nucleotides: 12. The CDR3 bases are TGTGCCAGCAGCGGCGACAGGGGATTTTGGAGCTCCTATAATTCACCCCTCCACTTT. It codes for CASSGDRGFWSSYNSPLHF.

V usage is TRBV30 and J usage is TRBJ2-2, with 10 bases fitting TRBD2. Germline V lookup: CDR1 GTSNPN, CDR2 SVGIG (reference sequence). With 5 bases clipped from V and 4 bases from J, the junction kept 7 bases outside the gene matches. The CDR3 has 15 amino acids. The CDR3, as DNA: TGTGCCTGGGCTAGCGGGAGTTTCGGCACCGGGGAGCTGTTTTTT. This encodes CAWASGSFGTGELFF.

On this clone itself: Other DNA sequences in the sample encode the same CDR3. V usage is TRBV4-3 and J usage is TRBJ2-5; TRBD1 aligns across 7 bases. This CDR3 region has 17 residues. V lost 5 bases to trimming and J lost 5 bases; unmatched junction nucleotides: 17. Germline CDR1 reads LGHNA; CDR2 reads YSLEER. CDR3 region: CASSSQLGGNFGETQYF. CDR3 in DNA: TGCGCCAGCAGCTCCCAATTAGGGGGCAACTTCGGGGAGACCCAGTACTTC.

This clone was seen once. This chain uses TRBV7-2 with TRBJ1-6, with D maybe TRBD1 (6 bases). Germline V CDR1 and CDR2: SGHTA, FQGNSA. V lost 5 bases to trimming and J lost 4 bases, with 12 bases between them. This CDR3 has 15 amino acids. The CDR3 DNA reads TGTGCCAGCAGCGATCGACAGGCGTATAATTCACCCCTCCACTTT. It yields the protein CASSDRQAYNSPLHF.

The chain combines TRBV5-4 with TRBJ2-7; TRBD1 matches 7 bases. The junction had 12 bases not matched to a gene; V was cut back by 5 bases and J by 7 bases. Per the germline V gene, CDR1 is SGHNT and CDR2 is YYREEE (reference sequence). The CDR3 runs to 14 residues. The CDR3 coding sequence is TGTGCCAGCAGACAAAGGGACAGTTTGGGAGAGCAGTACTTC. Translated, it gives CASRQRDSLGEQYF. The entire variable domain, with the rest obtained from reference TRBV5-4 and TRBJ2-7, is as follows: ETGVTQSPTHLIKTRGQQVTLRCSSQSGHNTVSWYQQALGQGPQFIFQYYREEENGRGNFPPRFSGLQFPNYSSELNVNALELDDSALYLCASRQRDSLGEQYFGPGTRLTVT.

The chain joins TRBV6-5 to TRBJ2-7; 7 bases align to TRBD1. The V and J ends lost 6 bases and 0 bases, in that order; junction bases with no gene match: 8. CDR1 and CDR2 from the germline V gene are MNHEY and SVGAGI. The CDR3 is 15 residues long. The CDR3 reads CASSHDRENSYEQYF. The CDR3 nucleotides read TGTGCCAGCAGCCATGACAGGGAAAACTCCTACGAGCAGTACTTC.

The rearrangement uses TRBV10-1 and TRBJ1-5; 9 bases align to TRBD1. The junction had 4 bases not matched to a gene; V was cut back by 4 bases and J by 3 bases. The CDR3 extends over 15 amino acids. Germline CDR1 is WNHNN and CDR2 is SYGVQD (reference sequence). CDR3 region: CASSAGTGTNQPQHF. The CDR3 DNA is TGCGCCAGCAGTGCAGGGACAGGGACCAATCAGCCCCAGCATTTT.

The chain has TRBV9 and TRBJ2-1; 7 bases are a match to TRBD1. The CDR3 runs to 15 residues. In germline, CDR1 is SGDLS, CDR2 YYNGEE. The V gene end was trimmed by 3 bases and the J gene end by 4 bases; junction bases not matched to a gene: 7. The CDR3 protein is CASSARDRVYNEQFF. CDR3 DNA: TGTGCCAGCAGCGCCCGAGACAGGGTATACAATGAGCAGTTCTTC.

This chain's CDR3 is CASSHRDSGPEQYF. CDR3 DNA: TGTGCCAGCAGTCACCGGGACTCGGGGCCCGAGCAGTACTTC. J is TRBJ2-7 and V is TRBV2; possibly TRBD2 for D (6 bases). The germline gives CDR1 SNHLY, CDR2 FYNNEI. V was shortened by 5 bases and J by 6 bases, with 17 bases between the two germline ends. CDR3 length equals 14 residues.

The chain is built from TRBV6-1 and TRBJ2-7; perhaps TRBD1 as D (6 bases). The CDR3 length is 15 residues. Germline V gene sequence: CDR1 MNHNS, CDR2 SASEGT. The ends were cut back, 7 bases at V and 3 bases at J, with 19 bases in the middle. Written as DNA, the CDR3 is TGTGCCAGCAATGGCCCGGACAGAGCTAACTACGAGCAGTACTTC. As protein: CASNGPDRANYEQYF.

The rearrangement links TRBV27 to TRBJ2-2, with TRBD1 as a possible D gene (5 bases). The CDR3 runs to 18 residues. Per germline, CDR1 MNHEY and CDR2 SMNVEV (reference sequence). V lost 7 bases and J 3 bases, leaving 24 bases between the germline ends. In DNA, the CDR3 is TGTGCCAGCACCGCTTACCTCCCACAACAGGTTGACACCGGGGAGCTGTTTTTT. Encoded protein: CASTAYLPQQVDTGELFF.

The V call is TRBV6-5, the J call TRBJ1-1, with no clear D. V lost 11 bases, J lost 8 bases, and 21 bases lay in between. Germline CDR1 MNHEY, CDR2 SVGAGI. This CDR3 contains 13 residues. DNA of the CDR3: TGTGCCGCCCGTCCCGGTCTTGCTTTGGAAGCTTTCTTT. Amino acid sequence: CAARPGLALEAFF.

J is TRBJ1-1 and V is TRBV18; possible D gene TRBD1, 5 bases. Looked up from germline, CDR1 is KGHSH and CDR2 is LQKENI. V was trimmed by 1 base and J by 6 bases, leaving 9 bases between them. The CDR3 totals 13 residues. The chain's CDR3 is CASSPLLGPEAFF. In nucleotides, the CDR3 is TGTGCCAGCTCACCACTTCTGGGGCCTGAAGCTTTCTTT.

This clone was recorded a few times. This chain uses TRBV6-5 with TRBJ1-5; D ambiguous. Germline CDR1 and CDR2: MNHEY and SVGAGI. This CDR3 spans 12 amino acids. The CDR3 loop is CAKPGTNQPQHF. For the CDR3, the DNA is TGTGCGAAGCCGGGAACCAATCAGCCCCAGCATTTT.

The genes are TRBV27 and TRBJ2-7; no reliable D call. The CDR3 consists of 13 residues. Per the germline V gene, CDR1 is MNHEY and CDR2 is SMNVEV (reference sequence). The ends were cut back, 2 bases at V and 4 bases at J, with 9 bases in the middle. CDR3 region: CASSLGRVYEQYF. In DNA form, the CDR3 reads TGTGCCAGCAGTTTAGGCCGGGTGTACGAGCAGTACTTC.

This clone showed up just a few times. The gene calls are TRBV6-6 and TRBJ1-4; 8 nucleotides agree with TRBD1. Germline V gene sequence: CDR1 MNHNY, CDR2 SVGAGI (reference sequence). The trim removed 4 bases at V and 8 bases at J, leaving 12 bases unmatched. The CDR3 runs 16 residues. The DNA for the CDR3 is TGTGCCAGCAGTTTCCATCGGACAGGGTTAAGGGAAAAACTGTTTTTT. Its translation is CASSFHRTGLREKLFF.

This clone has a count of ten or more. The J gene is TRBJ1-4, the V gene TRBV15; a possible D gene is TRBD1 (5 bases). Trimming removed 0 bases at V and 5 bases at J, with 13 bases between. In germline, CDR1 is LNHNV, CDR2 YYDKDF (reference sequence). CDR3 length: 16 residues. Written as DNA, the CDR3 is TGTGCCACCAGCAGAGATAATCAGGGAACAAATGAAAAACTGTTTTTT. It translates to CATSRDNQGTNEKLFF.

The rearrangement links TRBV10-1 to TRBJ2-3; unclear D gene. V lost 1 base and J lost 0, with 8 bases in between. Germline assignment: CDR1 WNHNN and CDR2 SYGVQD (reference sequence). This CDR3 contains 15 residues. CDR3 amino acids: CASSEYATSTDTQYF. The CDR3, as DNA: TGCGCCAGCAGTGAGTATGCTACCAGCACAGATACGCAGTATTTT.

The chain recombines TRBV2 with TRBJ1-5; a possible D gene is TRBD1 (6 bases). Trimming removed 3 bases from V and 3 bases from J, with 15 bases in between. This CDR3 is built from 16 residues. The germline CDR1 and CDR2 sequences are SNHLY and FYNNEI. The CDR3 DNA follows: TGTGCCAGCAGTGACCCACGGGACACTACCAATCAGCCCCAGCATTTT. This encodes CASSDPRDTTNQPQHF. Based on the CDR3 plus reference TRBV2 and TRBJ1-5, the full variable domain is EPEVTQTPSHQVTQMGQEVILRCVPISNHLYFYWYRQILGQKVEFLVSFYNNEISEKSEIFDDQFSVERPDGSNFTLKIRSTKLEDSAMYFCASSDPRDTTNQPQHFGDGTRLSIL.

The chain uses TRBV7-9 and TRBJ1-4, with TRBD1 matching 7 bases. Germline CDR1 reads SEHNR; CDR2 reads FQNEAQ (reference sequence). The ends lost 8 bases at V and 0 bases at J; junction bases unmatched: 6. This CDR3 has 15 residues. The CDR3 nucleotides are TGTGCCAGCCAAGGGGGCAGTGCAACTAATGAAAAACTGTTTTTT. Translation gives CASQGGSATNEKLFF.

This chain uses TRBV11-3 with TRBJ2-5; 9 nucleotides match TRBD2. With V trimmed by 5 bases and J by 5 bases, 9 bases remained unmatched. This CDR3 is built from 15 residues. Germline loops: CDR1 SGHNT, CDR2 YENEEA. CDR3 in amino acids: CASSPGGGAEETQYF. CDR3 DNA sequence: TGTGCCAGCAGCCCGGGCGGGGGGGCAGAGGAGACCCAGTACTTC.

This rearrangement joins TRBV29-1 to TRBJ2-1; 7 bases line up with TRBD1. From germline, CDR1 is SQVTM and CDR2 ANQGSEA. The CDR3 has 14 residues. The junction had 9 bases not matched to a gene; V was cut back by 6 bases and J by 4 bases. The CDR3 nucleotides are TGCAGCGTCGTGAATGGGGGACAGTACAATGAGCAGTTCTTC. This codes for CSVVNGGQYNEQFF.

This rearrangement joins TRBV19 to TRBJ2-3, with 9 bases identical to TRBD2. CDR1 is LNHDA and CDR2 is SQIVND in the germline V gene (reference sequence). V lost 4 bases to trimming and J lost 1 base; unmatched junction nucleotides: 0. This CDR3 has 14 amino acids. Here the CDR3 DNA reads TGTGCCAGTAGTACTAGCGGGGGCACAGATACGCAGTATTTT. Translation gives CASSTSGGTDTQYF.

The rearrangement links TRBV7-9 to TRBJ1-2; D may be TRBD1 (5 bases). Germline values: CDR1 SEHNR, CDR2 FQNEAQ (reference sequence). CDR3 length equals 14 residues. Trimming pared 1 base from V and 4 bases from J, leaving 10 bases between. The chain's CDR3 is CASSLETESYGYTF. The DNA for the CDR3 is TGTGCCAGCAGCTTAGAGACAGAAAGCTATGGCTACACCTTC. The full variable domain, completed using reference TRBV7-9 and TRBJ1-2, is DTGVSQNPRHKITKRGQNVTFRCDPISEHNRLYWYRQTLGQGPEFLTYFQNEAQLEKSRLLSDRFSAERPKGSFSTLEIQRTEQGDSAMYLCASSLETESYGYTFGSGTRLTVV.

The chain employs TRBV4-2 and TRBJ2-3, with 13 bases lining up with TRBD2. There are 18 residues in the CDR3. V was pared by 1 base and J by 1 base, with 5 bases of the junction left unmatched. Germline lookup yields CDR1 LGHNA and CDR2 YNFKEQ. The CDR3, as DNA: TGTGCCAGCAGCCAAGGGACTAGCGGGGGCCTTCGCACAGATACGCAGTATTTT. Protein sequence: CASSQGTSGGLRTDTQYF.